One sample yielded the 32 T cell receptor beta chains listed below, sequenced in a study of early T cells in non-severe SARS-CoV-2 infection. MiXCR was run by TCRdb on the 5' RACE reads, yielding one entry per CDR3 protein. The table lists 20,000 to 30,000 distinct CDR3 sequences, less than 5% of them singletons, with approximately 4% in the top ten. Sequencing was performed on whole blood. These receptors were collected from an adult who was a healthcare worker with PCR-confirmed SARS-CoV-2 infection or an uninfected control (not recorded which).

The chain combines TRBV3-1 with TRBJ2-2; D possibly uses TRBD1 or TRBD2 (6 bases each). The CDR3 loop spans 17 amino acids. The germline CDR1 and CDR2 sequences are LGHDT and YNNKEL (reference sequence). Trimming left V 0 bases short and J 2 bases short, with 13 bases between. CDR3 amino acids: CASSQDVGGTNTGELFF. For the CDR3, the DNA is TGTGCCAGCAGCCAAGATGTCGGGGGCACTAACACCGGGGAGCTGTTTTTT.

This clonotype turned up a few times. The rearrangement uses TRBV4-2 and TRBJ2-1, with 10 bases lining up with TRBD2. This CDR3 is built from 15 residues. Germline V lookup: CDR1 LGHNA, CDR2 YNFKEQ. With V trimmed by 1 base and J by 10 bases, 7 bases remained unmatched. The CDR3: CASSQAHQREGEQFF. In DNA, the CDR3 is TGTGCCAGCAGCCAAGCCCATCAGCGGGAGGGGGAGCAGTTCTTC.

This clonotype ranks as medium-sized. V usage is TRBV27 and J usage is TRBJ1-6; D not certain. Trimming shortened V by 3 bases and J by 8 bases, and 5 bases separated the two germline ends. CDR1 and CDR2 from the germline V gene are MNHEY and SMNVEV (reference sequence). The CDR3 is made up of 12 amino acids. The CDR3 region is CASSFGDSPLHF. For the CDR3, the DNA is TGTGCCAGCAGTTTCGGGGATTCACCCCTCCACTTT.

This clonotype was recorded many times. The chain joins TRBV15 to TRBJ2-2, with D hard to call. This CDR3 region has 14 residues. The V and J ends lost 3 bases and 4 bases respectively, with 9 bases between them. CDR1 and CDR2 from the germline V gene are LNHNV and YYDKDF (reference sequence). CDR3 protein: CATSSDLATGELFF. The CDR3 DNA reads as TGTGCCACCAGCAGCGACCTTGCCACCGGGGAGCTGTTTTTT.

This clonotype was found many times. Mismatch with germline at one junction end may stem from a read error. The chain links TRBV28 to TRBJ1-1; unclear D gene. Germline V gene lookup returns CDR1 MDHEN and CDR2 SYDVKM. This CDR3 contains 14 residues. The CDR3 DNA is TGTGCCAGCAGCCTCCCATGGGCGAACACTGAAGTTTTCTTT. Amino acids: CASSLPWANTEVFF.

This clonotype was counted at least ten times. V usage is TRBV20-1 and J usage is TRBJ2-3; 8 nucleotides agree with TRBD2. This CDR3 region has 13 residues. Germline lookup yields CDR1 DFQATT and CDR2 SNEGSKA (reference sequence). Trimming removed 6 bases from V and 2 bases from J; junction bases left unmatched: 4. The CDR3 loop reads CSAIAGFTDTQYF. The CDR3 bases are TGCAGTGCAATAGCGGGGTTCACAGATACGCAGTATTTT.

This clonotype has ten or more counts. This chain links TRBV5-6 with TRBJ2-2; possibly TRBD2 for D (5 bases). This CDR3 spans 16 amino acids. The V end lost 0 bases, the J end lost 5 bases, and 14 bases lay between the germline ends. The germline CDR1 and CDR2 sequences are SGHDT and YYEEEE. The CDR3: CASSLASTRQTGELFF. CDR3 nucleotide sequence: TGTGCCAGCAGCTTGGCGAGTACTAGGCAGACCGGGGAGCTGTTTTTT.

For this clonotype: This clone may be a read error of a much larger clone one base away. The V and J genes are TRBV9 and TRBJ1-3, with a possible D match to TRBD1 (5 bases). Germline CDR1 SGDLS, CDR2 YYNGEE. This CDR3 is built from 15 residues. V was clipped by 3 bases and J by 2 bases, with 12 bases between them. Here the CDR3 DNA reads TGTGCCAGCAGCGCGAACCAGGGACCTGGAAACACCATATATTTT. This sequence encodes CASSANQGPGNTIYF.

There are many counts of this clonotype. The J gene is TRBJ1-2, the V gene TRBV29-1; possibly TRBD1 for D (5 bases). The CDR3 totals 12 residues. The germline gives CDR1 SQVTM, CDR2 ANQGSEA. V was cut by 6 bases and J by 8 bases, with 16 bases left in between. The CDR3 region is CSVGQGAQGYTF. The CDR3 DNA reads TGCAGCGTCGGGCAGGGCGCCCAAGGCTACACCTTC.

This clonotype was detected ten times or more. The chain links TRBV6-2 or TRBV6-3 to TRBJ2-1, with D possibly being TRBD1 (6 bases). Trimming removed 7 bases at V and 10 bases at J, with 11 bases between. The CDR3 is 11 residues long. The germline CDR1 and CDR2 sequences are MNHEY and SVGEGT. DNA for the CDR3: TGTGCCAGCACCGGGACAAGGGAGCAGTTCTTC. Its translation is CASTGTREQFF.

There are many counts of this clonotype. J is TRBJ1-2 and V is TRBV7-9; a possible D gene is TRBD1 (5 bases). Trimming shortened V by 4 bases and J by 2 bases, and 8 bases separated the two germline ends. The CDR3 is made up of 13 amino acids. Germline-derived CDR1 and CDR2 are SEHNR and FQNEAQ (reference sequence). The CDR3 spells CASSSTVNYGYTF. In DNA form, the CDR3 reads TGTGCCAGCAGCTCGACAGTCAACTATGGCTACACCTTC.

Ten or more counts support this clonotype. The rearrangement links TRBV5-4 to TRBJ1-1; 12 positions agree with TRBD1. Unmatched junction bases numbered 11, after V lost 3 bases and J lost 5 bases. This CDR3 comprises 17 residues. Germline-derived CDR1 and CDR2 are SGHNT and YYREEE (reference sequence). The CDR3 nucleotides are TGTGCCAGCAGCTCAAGGCCGGGACAGGGGGCGCGTACTGAAGCTTTCTTT. Its protein is CASSSRPGQGARTEAFF.

This clonotype was observed at least ten times. The chain is built from TRBV6-2 or TRBV6-3 and TRBJ2-7; either TRBD1 or TRBD2 may fit D (5 bases each). Germline V CDR1 and CDR2: MNHEY, SVGEGT. The CDR3 length is 16 residues. Trimming took off 4 bases at V and 5 bases at J, with 21 bases between the two ends. In DNA form, the CDR3 reads TGTGCCAGCAGTTCTTTTTTAGGGACCACTACCCACGAGCAGTACTTC. It is translated as CASSSFLGTTTHEQYF.

This clonotype was found many times. This rearrangement joins TRBV7-8 to TRBJ2-2; D is uncertain. Germline CDR1 is SGHVS and CDR2 is FQNEAQ. Trimming shortened V by 6 bases and J by 5 bases, and 16 bases separated the two germline ends. CDR3 length equals 15 residues. Here the CDR3 reads CASSPGWRKTGELFF. The CDR3 DNA sequence: TGTGCCAGCAGTCCCGGGTGGCGGAAGACCGGGGAGCTGTTTTTT.

This clonotype came up many times. The rearrangement uses TRBV10-3 and TRBJ2-7; no reliable D call. There are 16 residues in the CDR3. Germline V lookup: CDR1 ENHRY, CDR2 SYGVKD. The ends were cut back, 1 base at V and 2 bases at J, with 15 bases in the middle. The CDR3 coding sequence is TGTGCCATCAGTGAGTTAAACGCTAGGGTCCCCTACGAGCAGTACTTC. Translation: CAISELNARVPYEQYF.

This clonotype was counted many times. This chain connects TRBV11-2 to TRBJ2-1, with D unclear. V lost 1 base and J 6 bases, leaving 13 bases between the germline ends. Per germline, CDR1 SGHAT and CDR2 FQNNGV. CDR3 length equals 15 residues. CDR3 loop: CASSLGALTANEQFF. As DNA, the CDR3 is TGTGCCAGCAGCTTAGGGGCCCTGACTGCCAATGAGCAGTTCTTC.

This clonotype was observed a handful of times. The V and J genes are TRBV7-6 and TRBJ2-6; no reliable D call. The CDR3 totals 16 residues. The germline V and J ends were trimmed by 1 base and 2 bases, with 9 bases remaining between them. The germline V gene encodes CDR1 SGHVS and CDR2 FNYEAQ. CDR3: CASSLDGGTGANVLTF. For the CDR3, the DNA is TGTGCCAGCAGCTTAGACGGTGGGACTGGGGCCAACGTCCTGACTTTC.

This clonotype was observed many times. The chain carries TRBV28 and TRBJ2-7; the D is unclear. This CDR3 contains 15 residues. Trimming removed 3 bases at V and 2 bases at J, with 14 bases between. CDR1 MDHEN and CDR2 SYDVKM come from the germline V gene. This CDR3 reads CASSFSIALTYEQYF. CDR3 bases: TGTGCCAGCAGTTTCTCCATAGCCCTAACCTACGAGCAGTACTTC.

This clonotype was observed many times. The chain couples TRBV20-1 to TRBJ2-5; D uncertain. Between the trimmed V and J ends, which lost 3 bases and 5 bases, there was a span of 19 bases. The CDR3 sequence is 15 residues long. Germline V gene lookup returns CDR1 DFQATT and CDR2 SNEGSKA (reference sequence). DNA for the CDR3: TGCAGTGCTAGGTTAGACTCCGAGTGGGGTGAGACCCAGTACTTC. It encodes CSARLDSEWGETQYF.

The chain has TRBV6-1 and TRBJ2-7; D gene unclear. CDR3 length: 20 residues. The V end was cut by 4 bases, the J end by 2 bases, with 30 bases between. Germline assignment: CDR1 MNHNS and CDR2 SASEGT. The CDR3 nucleotides are TGTGCCAGCAGTGGACGTTTGAGTCTGATCGAGTCCCCTGGGGCCTACGAGCAGTACTTC. Translated: CASSGRLSLIESPGAYEQYF.

This clonotype has at least ten counts. The V gene is TRBV7-8, the J gene TRBJ2-7, with 8 bases fitting TRBD1. Germline V gene lookup returns CDR1 SGHVS and CDR2 FQNEAQ. The CDR3 runs 15 residues. V gave up 2 bases and J gave up 2 bases; unmatched junction bases: 5. CDR3 in DNA: TGTGCCAGCAGCTTAATCGGACAGGGTACCTACGAGCAGTACTTC. It encodes CASSLIGQGTYEQYF.

This clonotype has a count of ten or more. V and J are TRBV12-3 or TRBV12-4 and TRBJ1-4; unclear D gene. This CDR3 comprises 12 residues. Trimming left V 3 bases short and J 8 bases short, with 7 bases between. In nucleotides, the CDR3 is TGTGCCAGCAGTTTGTATGAAGAAAAACTGTTTTTT. Its translation is CASSLYEEKLFF.

With regard to this clonotype: A read error may be the cause here, since a much bigger clone is one base away. V and J are TRBV7-3 and TRBJ2-3; TRBD2 matches at 12 bases. CDR3 length equals 15 residues. CDR1 is SGHTA, CDR2 FQGTGA, per germline. CDR3 loop: CAGSRTSGKADTQYF. CDR3 bases: TGTGCCGGCAGCAGGACTAGCGGGAAGGCAGATACGCAGTATTTT.

The rearrangement joins TRBV7-2 to TRBJ2-7; 10 bases line up with TRBD2. J gave up 0 bases and V 4 bases, and 6 bases lay outside the gene matches. The germline V gene encodes CDR1 SGHTA and CDR2 FQGNSA. This CDR3 region has 16 residues. The chain's CDR3 is CASSSSGTSDSYEQYF. The CDR3 nucleotides read TGTGCCAGCAGCTCCTCCGGGACTAGCGACTCCTACGAGCAGTACTTC.

This clonotype was recorded at least ten times. The genes are TRBV29-1 and TRBJ2-7; 10 nucleotides align to TRBD1. This CDR3 has 13 amino acids. V shed 6 bases and J 5 bases; nucleotides not matched to a gene: 7. Germline values: CDR1 SQVTM, CDR2 ANQGSEA. The CDR3 spells CSVRTGGMHEQYF. The CDR3 DNA reads as TGCAGCGTCCGGACAGGGGGAATGCACGAGCAGTACTTC.

This clonotype was seen at least ten times. J is TRBJ2-4 and V is TRBV18, with D possibly TRBD1 on 6 matching bases. V was pared by 8 bases and J by 10 bases, with 15 bases between. Per germline, CDR1 KGHSH and CDR2 LQKENI. The CDR3 has 12 residues. CDR3 in amino acids: CASAYRDGIQYF. The CDR3 nucleotides read TGTGCCAGCGCTTACAGGGATGGGATTCAGTACTTC.

This clonotype was observed many times. The CDR3 loop reads CSARVRGLAGGPPYF. The DNA of the CDR3 is TGCAGTGCTAGAGTGCGTGGACTAGCGGGAGGACCCCCGTACTTC. The chain recombines TRBV20-1 with TRBJ2-7, with 14 bases identical to TRBD2. V shed 1 base and J 12 bases; nucleotides not matched to a gene: 11. CDR3 length: 15 amino acids. CDR1 and CDR2 (germline): DFQATT, SNEGSKA (reference sequence).

In regard to this clonotype: A much larger clone differs from this one at a single base, so this may be a read error. J is TRBJ2-7 and V is TRBV7-2; TRBD1 matches 9 bases. Germline CDR1 and CDR2: SGHTA and FQGNSA. The length of the CDR3 is 12 residues. Trimming at V came to 2 bases and at J to 11 bases, leaving 4 bases not matched to a gene. Written as DNA, the CDR3 is TGTGCCAGCAGCTTAAACAGGGGGCAAGAGTACTTC. Protein: CASSLNRGQEYF.

The sample holds many counts of this clonotype. V gene TRBV18 combines with J gene TRBJ2-7; no definite D call. Germline V CDR1 and CDR2: KGHSH, LQKENI. The CDR3 totals 16 residues. Trimming took off 5 bases at V and 1 base at J, with 18 bases between the two ends. The CDR3 reads CASSSPLLVESYEQYF. The CDR3 region has the DNA TGTGCCAGCTCATCGCCTCTATTAGTTGAGTCCTACGAGCAGTACTTC.

The V call is TRBV6-5, the J call TRBJ2-1; TRBD1 might be the D (5 bases). V lost 0 bases and J 8 bases, leaving 14 bases between the germline ends. CDR3 length: 15 residues. Germline V CDR1 and CDR2: MNHEY, SVGAGI. The CDR3 coding sequence is TGTGCCAGCAGTTACTCAGGGGTCCCCAACGATGAGCAGTTCTTC. Translating it yields CASSYSGVPNDEQFF.

This clonotype was counted ten times or more. V usage is TRBV5-1 and J usage is TRBJ2-1; no clear D. CDR1 is SGHRS, CDR2 YFSETQ, per germline. The V and J ends lost 0 bases and 8 bases respectively, with 12 bases between them. The length of the CDR3 is 14 residues. CDR3 in DNA: TGCGCCAGCAGCTTGGCCCCCCTCTGGGATGAGCAGTTCTTC. This translates into CASSLAPLWDEQFF.

Ten or more counts support this clonotype. The J gene is TRBJ1-2, the V gene TRBV29-1; 7 bases agree with TRBD1. The CDR3 runs to 14 residues. Germline CDR1 and CDR2: SQVTM and ANQGSEA. With 0 bases clipped from V and 4 bases from J, the junction kept 5 bases outside the gene matches. This chain's CDR3 is CSVEDPRGVYGYTF. The DNA for the CDR3 is TGCAGCGTTGAAGATCCCAGGGGGGTCTATGGCTACACCTTC.